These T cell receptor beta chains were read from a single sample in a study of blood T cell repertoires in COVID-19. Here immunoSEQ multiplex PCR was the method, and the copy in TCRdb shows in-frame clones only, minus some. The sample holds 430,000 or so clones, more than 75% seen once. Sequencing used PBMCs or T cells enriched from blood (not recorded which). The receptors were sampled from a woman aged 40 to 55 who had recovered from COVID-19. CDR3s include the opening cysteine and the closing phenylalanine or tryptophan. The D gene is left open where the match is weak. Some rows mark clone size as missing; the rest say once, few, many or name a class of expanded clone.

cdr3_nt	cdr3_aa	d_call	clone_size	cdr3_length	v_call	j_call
TGTGCCAGCTCAGGGGCCTTTGGGTCTGGAAACACCATATATTTT	CASSGAFGSGNTIYF	NA	NA	15	TRBV18	TRBJ1-3
TGTGCCATCAGTGGGACAGTTAATGAAAAACTGTTTTTT	CAISGTVNEKLFF	NA	NA	13	TRBV10-3	TRBJ1-4
TGCAGCGTTGCCATAGGCTTCAGCGTCAACAATGAGCAGTTCTTC	CSVAIGFSVNNEQFF	NA	NA	15	TRBV29-1	TRBJ2-1
TGTGCCAGCAGCCAAGATTGGGGCATCACAGATACGCAGTATTTT	CASSQDWGITDTQYF	NA	NA	15	TRBV14	TRBJ2-3
TGCGCCAGCAGCCAACGAGGACTAGCGGGAGAGACCCAGTACTTC	CASSQRGLAGETQYF	TRBD2	NA	15	TRBV4-3	TRBJ2-5
TGTGCCAGCAGCCATACCAGGGGGGACTATGGCTACACCTTC	CASSHTRGDYGYTF	TRBD1	NA	14	TRBV4-2	TRBJ1-2
TGTGCCAGCTCACGATCGGGACAGGGGGTATCGAACACTGAAGCTTTCTTT	CASSRSGQGVSNTEAFF	TRBD1	NA	17	TRBV18	TRBJ1-1
TGTGCCAGCAGCGCAACAGGGGGTGGGACCGGGGAGCTGTTTTTT	CASSATGGGTGELFF	TRBD1	once	15	TRBV9	TRBJ2-2
TGTGCCAGCAGCTCGGGACTCCACAATGAGCAGTTCTTC	CASSSGLHNEQFF	NA	NA	13	TRBV9	TRBJ2-1
TGCGCCAGCAGCCAAGAAACGCCGAGCTCCTACGAGCAGTACTTC	CASSQETPSSYEQYF	NA	NA	15	TRBV4-1	TRBJ2-7
TGTGCCAGTAGTATAAGGGGCGCCGGGGAGACCCAGTACTTC	CASSIRGAGETQYF	NA	NA	14	TRBV19	TRBJ2-5
TGTGCCAGCGGGACAGGCCTTAGCAATCAGCCCCAGCATTTT	CASGTGLSNQPQHF	TRBD1	NA	14	TRBV2	TRBJ1-5
TGCAGCGTTGACGACATGCTGAACACTGAAGCTTTCTTT	CSVDDMLNTEAFF	NA	NA	13	TRBV29-1	TRBJ1-1
TGTGCCACCTCACTAGCGGGGGCGAACACCGGGGAGCTGTTTTTT	CATSLAGANTGELFF	TRBD2	NA	15	TRBV3-1/TRBV3-2	TRBJ2-2
TGTGCCAGCTCACCGAAGAATACAGGCGACCCAGGTGAAAAACTGTTTTTT	CASSPKNTGDPGEKLFF	NA	NA	17	TRBV18	TRBJ1-4
TGTGCCAGCAGTTCCGACAGGGGCGGTTCCAAAAACATTCAGTACTTC	CASSSDRGGSKNIQYF	TRBD1	NA	16	TRBV7-2	TRBJ2-4
TGTGCCAGTAGTACACGACAGTCCGAACGGCATTTT	CASSTRQSERHF	NA	NA	12	TRBV19	TRBJ1-5
TGTGCCAGCAGCCAAGAACAGTTTAATGAAAAACTGTTTTTT	CASSQEQFNEKLFF	NA	NA	14	TRBV14	TRBJ1-4
TGTGCCAGTAAGTTGAGCGGTTATGCAGATACGCAGTATTTT	CASKLSGYADTQYF	NA	NA	14	TRBV19	TRBJ2-3
TGTGCCAGCAGCTCCTTAAACAGGACGATCTCCTACAATGAGCAGTTCTTC	CASSSLNRTISYNEQFF	NA	NA	17	TRBV7-6	TRBJ2-1
TGCGCCAGCAGCAAACAAACCGGGACTAGCGGGAATGAGCAGTTCTTC	CASSKQTGTSGNEQFF	TRBD2	NA	16	TRBV5-1	TRBJ2-1
TGTGCCAGCAGCCGAGGGACTAGCGGAGGAATCGGCTACGAGCAGTACTTC	CASSRGTSGGIGYEQYF	TRBD2	once	17	TRBV5-4	TRBJ2-7
TGCGCCAGCAGTGATACAGGGAAGAAGTACTTC	CASSDTGKKYF	NA	NA	11	TRBV10-1	TRBJ2-7